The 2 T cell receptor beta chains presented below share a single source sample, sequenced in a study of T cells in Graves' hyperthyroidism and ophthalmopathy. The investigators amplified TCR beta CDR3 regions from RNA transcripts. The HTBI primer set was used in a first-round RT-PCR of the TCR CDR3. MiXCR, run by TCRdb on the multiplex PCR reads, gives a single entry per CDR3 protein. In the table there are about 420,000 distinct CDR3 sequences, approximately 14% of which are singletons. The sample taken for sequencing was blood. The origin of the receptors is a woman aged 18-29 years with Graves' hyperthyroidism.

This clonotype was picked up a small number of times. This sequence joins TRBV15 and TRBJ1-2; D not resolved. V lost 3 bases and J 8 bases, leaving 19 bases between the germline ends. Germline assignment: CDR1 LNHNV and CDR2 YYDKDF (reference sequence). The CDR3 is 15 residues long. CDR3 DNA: TGTGCCACCAGCAGGGGCCTCCGGCCCGACGGAGGCTACACCTTC. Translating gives CATSRGLRPDGGYTF.

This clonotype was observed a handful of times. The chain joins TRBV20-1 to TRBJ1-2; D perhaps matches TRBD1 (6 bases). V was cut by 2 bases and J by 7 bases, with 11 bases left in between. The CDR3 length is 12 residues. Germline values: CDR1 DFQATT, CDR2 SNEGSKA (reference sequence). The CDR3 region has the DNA TGCAGTGCTAGACCCCTCAGGGGTGGCTACACCTTC. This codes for CSARPLRGGYTF.